This T cell receptor (beta chain) was sequenced for a study of CD8+ T cells in alopecia areata. Study-level results: Compared with normal scalp, lesional scalp had higher clonality and more expanded CD8+ clones. Patients showed less clear TCR sequence sharing than mice, possibly partly because of HLA diversity. Resident alphabeta T-cell populations of normal skin are likewise subject to sequencing in scalp samples.

Extraction and reverse transcription of RNA yielded cDNA as the sequencing template. The table came from immunoSEQ multiplex PCR; TCRdb's copy has only in-frame clones and leaves some out. The sample holds some 100,000 clones, about 60% seen once. Trimming stripped 4 bases from V and 5 bases from J, with 6 bases between. The CDR3 extends over 11 amino acids. Per the germline V gene, CDR1 is SQVTM and CDR2 is ANQGSEA. This clone has just a few counts. As yet, its antigen is unknown. T lymphocytes (CD4+ and CD8+) were sorted from PBMCs. The chain couples TRBV29-1 to TRBJ2-1, with a tentative D call TRBD1 (5 bases). Sequencing used CD4+ T cells sorted from blood. This TCR was recovered from a human donor in good health. CDR3 sequence reads: CSVGGDNEQFF. The CDR3 DNA is TGCAGCGTTGGGGGCGACAATGAGCAGTTCTTC.